This TCR beta chain was retrieved from a study of cytomegalovirus exposure and HLA in healthy donors. Study conclusions and caveats: Using a false discovery rate of 0.05, a later analysis showed that 15,000 to 20,000 TCR beta sequences were associated with HLA alleles. Reports showed the classifier diagnosing cytomegalovirus status with high specificity and sensitivity.

Germline V gives CDR1 SGHVS, CDR2 FNYEAQ. The CDR3 has 14 residues. A multiplex PCR was run with 60 Vbeta primers and 13 Jbeta primers. Some clones are missing from TCRdb's copy, which holds only in-frame ones; the method was immunoSEQ multiplex PCR. This sample has about 90,000 clones; less than 80% occur once, and the top ten carry under 2.5%. On this clone itself: Its antigen is still unknown. Compared with germline, one end of the junction differs, possibly owing to a read error. The identical CDR3 is also encoded by other nucleotide sequences in the sample.

The genes are TRBV7-6 and TRBJ2-2; the D is unclear. The sample comprised PBMCs. The receptor was derived from a man aged 30 to 45 in good health and CMV-seronegative. CDR3 loop: CASSRVLNTGELFF. As DNA, the CDR3 is TGTGCCAGCAGCCGGGTCCTCAACACCGGAGAGCTGTTTTTT. Based on the CDR3 plus reference TRBV7-6 and TRBJ2-2, the full variable domain is GAGVSQSPRYKVTKRGQDVALRCDPISGHVSLYWYRQALGQGPEFLTYFNYEAQQDKSGLPNDRFSAERPEGSISTLTIQRTEQRDSAMYRCASSRVLNTGELFFGEGSRLTVL.